This T cell receptor (beta chain) was recovered during a study of T cells in women clearing cervical HPV infection. Study in general: Blood came at first lesion visit for cases, post-clearance for controls.

Sequencing used immunoSEQ multiplex PCR; TCRdb keeps in-frame clones, though not all of them. The sample includes about 45,000 clones. Whole-study results and caveats: CIN3+ cases had significantly higher TCR richness than controls; evenness did not differ. Richness differences could reflect unmeasured T-cell content per sample.

Germline CDR1 GTSNPN, CDR2 SVGIG (reference sequence). After removal of 5 bases from V and 0 bases from J, the junction contained 3 bases not matched to a gene. This CDR3 region has 13 residues. Of note for this clone: Its antigen is undetermined. Read data end 3 residues before the CDR3 end; the end is taken from the germline J gene.

This TCR came from a woman aged 18 to 75 with a cervical HPV16 infection that either progressed to CIN3+ or cleared (not recorded which). This chain joins TRBV30 and TRBJ1-2, with 7 bases matching TRBD1. Sequencing used blood buffy coat. CDR3 sequence reads: CAWAGTANYGYTF. Incomplete CDR3 DNA: TGTGCCTGGGCCGGGACAGCTAACTATGGC. Combining the CDR3 with reference TRBV30 and TRBJ1-2 gives the whole variable domain SQTIHQWPATLVQPVGSPLSLECTVEGTSNPNLYWYRQAAGRGLQLLFYSVGIGQISSEVPQNLSASRPQDRQFILSSKKLLLSDSGFYLCAWAGTANYGYTFGSGTRLTVV.